A single sample is the source of the 7 T cell receptor beta chains below, sequenced in a study of tumor-infiltrating lymphocytes in primary liver carcinoma. Production of TCR beta cDNA used roughly 500 ng total RNA together with a constant-region primer. Investigators got TCR beta libraries out of three nested multiplex PCR rounds, done with slightly modified ARM-PCR. Forward primers for TRBV1-TRBV30 and a C-beta reverse primer served the first two PCR rounds, at around 11 cycles each. TCRdb reprocessed the multiplex PCR reads with MiXCR, giving one entry per CDR3 protein. The data show approximately 330,000 distinct CDR3 sequences, almost 65% seen once. The researchers obtained blood RNA from unsorted whole blood and also extracted germline DNA. Sequenced sample: peripheral blood. These receptor sequences come from a man between 35 and 55 years old with primary liver carcinoma and hepatitis B virus infection.

The rearrangement uses TRBV5-1 and TRBJ2-3; 12 nucleotides agree with TRBD2. The junction had 10 bases not matched to a gene; V was cut back by 1 base and J by 4 bases. Germline V gene lookup returns CDR1 SGHRS and CDR2 YFSETQ. This CDR3 region has 18 residues. CDR3 loop: CASSLSLAGGHPSDTQYF. The DNA of the CDR3 is TGCGCCAGCAGCTTGTCACTAGCGGGAGGCCATCCTTCAGATACGCAGTATTTT.

This clonotype was seen only a few times. CDR3 in amino acids: CASSLGPPGAYEQYF. The CDR3 nucleotides are TGTGCCAGCAGCTTAGGCCCCCCGGGGGCATACGAGCAGTACTTC. This sequence joins TRBV13 and TRBJ2-7; D possibly uses TRBD1 or TRBD2 (6 bases each). Per the germline V gene, CDR1 is PRHDT and CDR2 is FYEKMQ (reference sequence). The CDR3 consists of 15 residues. V was trimmed by 0 bases and J by 4 bases, leaving 13 bases between them.

Note on this clonotype: The junction differs from germline at one of its ends, possibly a read error. The genes are TRBV6-6 and TRBJ1-6; 10 bases agree with TRBD1. Germline assignment: CDR1 MNHNY and CDR2 SVGAGI (reference sequence). The length of the CDR3 is 15 residues. CDR3 bases: TGTGCCAGCAGTAACCGACAGGGGGCTGTCTCACCCGTCCACTTT. Translated: CASSNRQGAVSPVHF.

Comments on this clonotype: A read error is possible here, since a much larger clone lies one base away. The J gene is TRBJ2-1, the V gene TRBV6-2 or TRBV6-3, with 7 bases fitting TRBD2. The CDR3 has 16 amino acids. CDR1 is MNHEY and CDR2 is SVGEGT in the germline V gene. The CDR3 spells CASSSPGGTTYNDQFF. The CDR3 nucleotides are TGTGCCAGCAGCTCTCCCGGGGGGACGACCTACAATGATCAGTTCTTC.

The rearrangement uses TRBV19 and TRBJ1-1; possible D gene TRBD1, 5 bases. The germline gives CDR1 LNHDA, CDR2 SQIVND (reference sequence). The CDR3 totals 16 residues. Trimming removed 6 bases from V and 0 bases from J, with 17 bases in between. CDR3 coding DNA: TGTGCCAGTAGCCCCATTCCGACAGCCATGAACACTGAAGCTTTCTTT. It encodes CASSPIPTAMNTEAFF.

A word on this clonotype: The junction shows a germline mismatch at one end, possibly a read error. The gene calls are TRBV12-3 or TRBV12-4 and TRBJ2-3; 13 nucleotides match TRBD2. The CDR3 runs 17 residues. The CDR3 spells CASSPGLAGDVTGTQYF. In nucleotides, the CDR3 is TGTGCCAGCAGTCCTGGACTAGCGGGGGACGTCACAGGTACGCAATATTTT.

In the case of this clonotype: One end of the junction does not line up with germline, which may come from a read error. The V call is TRBV11-2, the J call TRBJ2-7; no reliable D call. Germline values: CDR1 SGHAT, CDR2 FQNNGV. CDR3 size: 11 residues. The CDR3 nucleotides are TGTACCGGCAGCTTATCCTACCAGCAGTACTTC. Its protein product is CTGSLSYQQYF.